This T cell receptor (beta chain) was recovered during a study of blood T cell repertoires in COVID-19. At the level of the study: Collection of acute and convalescent COVID-19 samples took place in the United States, Italy and Spain. Nucleic acid was either cDNA or gDNA, and it came from T cells, B-cell-depleted T cells, or PBMCs.

Study processing details: By means of reference gene primer amplification, nucleated cell counts were estimated. Method: immunoSEQ multiplex PCR; TCRdb's copy keeps in-frame clones and lacks some. Clone size and V and J calls were adopted from that table, with D and trimming inferred from the DNA. This table holds around 50,000 clones, more than 75% found once. The CDR3 totals 14 residues. After removal of 2 bases from V and 5 bases from J, the junction contained 1 base not matched to a gene. In germline, CDR1 is SGHRS, CDR2 YFSETQ. The material sequenced was peripheral blood. The TCR was taken from a woman over 75 with acute or convalescent COVID-19. V usage is TRBV5-1 and J usage is TRBJ1-6; TRBD1 matches 7 bases. The chain's CDR3 is CASSFQGDNSPLHF. CDR3 DNA: TGCGCCAGCAGCTTCCAGGGGGATAATTCACCCCTCCACTTT.